This TCR beta chain was recorded in a study of cytomegalovirus exposure and HLA in healthy donors. The CDR3 runs 14 residues. V lost 3 bases and J 0 bases, leaving 9 bases between the germline ends. In germline, CDR1 is MDHEN, CDR2 SYDVKM. Overall study results and limits: CMV serostatus alone was available as immune exposure information. An analysis that was carried out later associated some 17,000 TCR beta sequences with HLA alleles at 0.05 false discovery rate. Most of the TCR beta V segments (in an earlier analysis) were productive either about 87% or about 30% of the time.

Remarks on this clone: Antigen unknown.

Primers: 60 Vbeta forward and 13 Jbeta reverse. Here immunoSEQ multiplex PCR was the method, and the copy in TCRdb shows in-frame clones only, minus some. The top ten hold 10% to 13% of the sample, which has fewer than 110,000 clones, under 80% seen once. The chain has TRBV28 and TRBJ2-7; D perhaps matches TRBD2 (5 bases). The source is a woman aged 18 to 35 in good health and CMV-seropositive. Sequenced material: PBMCs. CDR3 residues: CASSFPGSSYEQYF. CDR3 nucleotides: TGTGCCAGCAGTTTCCCGGGGAGCTCCTACGAGCAGTACTTC.